These 17 T cell receptor beta chains share one sample of origin, sequenced in a study of identical twins. Via MiXCR, TCRdb re-called the 5' RACE reads, giving one row per CDR3 protein. The sample carries approximately 700,000 distinct CDR3 sequences, around 5.7% recorded once. The specimen was naive T cells sorted from blood. The receptors stem from a man between 18 and 29 years old in good health.

The sample holds a few counts of this clonotype. The V gene is TRBV5-5, the J gene TRBJ1-4, with D unclear. V lost 1 base to trimming and J lost 8 bases, with 15 bases between them. From germline, CDR1 is SGHKS and CDR2 YYEKEE (reference sequence). The CDR3 covers 15 residues. This CDR3 is CASSLFSRRGEKLFF. The CDR3 DNA sequence: TGTGCCAGCAGCTTGTTCTCCAGGCGAGGCGAAAAACTGTTTTTT.

V and J are TRBV6-2 or TRBV6-3 and TRBJ2-7; D might be TRBD2 (5 bases). There are 14 residues in the CDR3. Germline values: CDR1 MNHEY, CDR2 SVGEGT. Trimming cost V 0 bases and J 0 bases, with 6 bases left between them. The CDR3 region is CASSYSGSSYEQYV. In DNA form, the CDR3 reads TGTGCCAGCAGTTACTCGGGGAGCTCCTACGAGCAGTACGTC.

In this sample, this clonotype turned up many times. The chain couples TRBV29-1 to TRBJ2-1, with D unresolved. V gave up 4 bases and J gave up 10 bases, with 20 bases separating them. The CDR3 runs 14 residues. Germline CDR1 and CDR2: SQVTM and ANQGSEA. The CDR3 DNA follows: TGCAGCGTTGCTAGTGAACTACCCCACCGCGAGCAGTTCTTC. Its translation: CSVASELPHREQFF.

This clonotype occurred a few times. The CDR3 DNA sequence: TGCAGTGCTAGAGGGGGGGCCGCCGAGCAGTACTTC. Translated: CSARGGAAEQYF. The rearrangement links TRBV20-1 to TRBJ2-7; D might be TRBD1 or TRBD2, each matching 6 bases. Trimming left V 1 base short and J 6 bases short, with 10 bases between. CDR3 length equals 12 residues. Germline V gene sequence: CDR1 DFQATT, CDR2 SNEGSKA (reference sequence).

This clonotype came up many times. The CDR3 nucleotides are TGTGCCAGCAGTTTAGGGCAGACCTATGGCTACACCTTC. Protein sequence: CASSLGQTYGYTF. The gene calls are TRBV27 and TRBJ1-2, with D hard to call. This CDR3 region has 13 residues. With 2 bases removed from V and 4 bases from J, the gap between germline ends came to 8 bases. Germline CDR1 and CDR2: MNHEY and SMNVEV (reference sequence).

This clonotype was observed many times. The rearrangement links TRBV29-1 to TRBJ1-2, with D perhaps TRBD1 (6 bases). The CDR3 totals 15 residues. The germline gives CDR1 SQVTM, CDR2 ANQGSEA. V was clipped by 3 bases and J by 4 bases, with 18 bases between them. CDR3 nucleotide sequence: TGCAGCGTTGATGTGGACAGCCCTCTTCGCTATGGCTACACCTTC. It encodes CSVDVDSPLRYGYTF.

In its sample, this clonotype was seen many times. The gene calls are TRBV7-2 and TRBJ2-5, with 7 bases matching TRBD1. Trimming took 0 bases from V and 1 from J; bases not matched to a gene: 5. The CDR3 runs to 16 residues. Germline V lookup: CDR1 SGHTA, CDR2 FQGNSA. The DNA of the CDR3 is TGTGCCAGCAGCTTAGCGCAGACAGGGCCCCAAGAGACCCAGTACTTC. Translation gives CASSLAQTGPQETQYF.

This clonotype was seen ten or more times. The V call is TRBV30, the J call TRBJ2-3; possible D gene TRBD2, 5 bases. This CDR3 is built from 14 residues. The ends were cut back, 4 bases at V and 4 bases at J, with 15 bases in the middle. The germline gives CDR1 GTSNPN, CDR2 SVGIG (reference sequence). CDR3 region: CAWTSGSLPDTQYF. In DNA form, the CDR3 reads TGTGCCTGGACCAGCGGTTCTCTGCCAGATACGCAGTATTTT.

In this sample, this clonotype turned up many times. V is TRBV6-1 and J is TRBJ2-1; 8 bases align to TRBD2. The trim removed 5 bases at V and 11 bases at J, leaving 11 bases unmatched. The CDR3 consists of 14 residues. Germline CDR1 reads MNHNS; CDR2 reads SASEGT. The CDR3 nucleotides are TGTGCCAGCAGTACGGGACTAGGTGGGTGGAAGCAGTTCTTC. Amino acids: CASSTGLGGWKQFF.

This clonotype was seen at least ten times. This chain connects TRBV10-3 to TRBJ2-7; D call uncertain. Deletions cut 4 bases from V and 3 bases from J, with 13 bases between. CDR1 and CDR2 (germline): ENHRY, SYGVKD. This CDR3 contains 14 residues. CDR3 sequence: CAISAENLGYEQYF. Here the CDR3 DNA reads TGTGCCATCAGTGCGGAAAATTTGGGCTACGAGCAGTACTTC.

This clonotype was seen at least ten times. This sequence joins TRBV29-1 and TRBJ2-7, with a tentative D call TRBD2 (6 bases). Trimming took off 6 bases at V and 3 bases at J, with 15 bases between the two ends. This CDR3 has 13 amino acids. Germline V gene data show CDR1 as SQVTM and CDR2 as ANQGSEA. The CDR3: CSVAGTQYYEQYF. The CDR3 nucleotides read TGCAGCGTAGCCGGGACTCAGTACTACGAGCAGTACTTC.

This clonotype was counted only a few times. The chain combines TRBV7-6 with TRBJ2-2; no firm D call. The CDR3 sequence is 14 residues long. Germline lookup yields CDR1 SGHVS and CDR2 FNYEAQ. Trimming cost V 6 bases and J 6 bases, with 14 bases left between them. In DNA, the CDR3 is TGTGCCAGCAGTTCAGGAATCCGGCCCGGGGAGCTGTTTTTT. Its protein product is CASSSGIRPGELFF.

This clonotype was seen only a few times. This chain links TRBV7-2 with TRBJ2-7; a weak D match, TRBD1 (5 bases). Germline V gene lookup returns CDR1 SGHTA and CDR2 FQGNSA. Trimming removed 0 bases at V and 5 bases at J, with 8 bases between. The CDR3 sequence is 13 residues long. The CDR3 is CASSLAGANEQYF. DNA for the CDR3: TGTGCCAGCAGCTTAGCAGGGGCGAACGAGCAGTACTTC.

This clonotype was counted many times. The V gene is TRBV5-1, the J gene TRBJ2-3; possibly TRBD1 for D (6 bases). The CDR3 has 14 amino acids. Trimming pared 4 bases from V and 5 bases from J, leaving 14 bases between. The germline CDR1 and CDR2 sequences are SGHRS and YFSETQ. CDR3 nucleotides: TGCGCCAGCAGCGGTAGACAGGCCGTAGATACGCAGTATTTT. Translation gives CASSGRQAVDTQYF.

This chain connects TRBV7-9 to TRBJ2-6; D unclear. The CDR3 runs to 17 residues. Trimming removed 0 bases at V and 0 bases at J, with 9 bases between. Per the germline V gene, CDR1 is SEHNR and CDR2 is FQNEAQ (reference sequence). This CDR3 is CASSLAALYSGANVLTF. The CDR3 DNA sequence: TGTGCCAGCAGCTTAGCGGCACTGTACTCTGGGGCCAACGTCCTGACTTTC.

The rearrangement joins TRBV20-1 to TRBJ2-1; D remains ambiguous. V dropped 6 bases and J dropped 4 bases, with 13 bases sitting between them. The germline V gene has CDR1 DFQATT and CDR2 SNEGSKA (reference sequence). This CDR3 is built from 13 residues. The CDR3 spells CSAGPVTYNEQFF. The CDR3 coding sequence is TGCAGTGCCGGACCCGTTACTTACAATGAGCAGTTCTTC.

This clonotype was seen ten or more times. The chain is built from TRBV12-3 or TRBV12-4 and TRBJ2-1, with 9 nucleotides matching TRBD1. With V trimmed by 6 bases and J by 8 bases, 14 bases remained unmatched. This CDR3 has 16 residues. The CDR3 DNA reads as TGTGCCAGCAGGCCTTTGGACAGGGGCTTGTACGATGAGCAGTTCTTC. Translating it yields CASRPLDRGLYDEQFF.